This is a list of T cell receptor beta chains from one sample in a study of beta chain features in type 1 diabetes. The repertoire was sequenced with immunoSEQ multiplex PCR; TCRdb's copy has only in-frame clones and lacks some. This table has about 360,000 clones, roughly 12% appearing once. The source material was naive CD4+ T cells from blood. Receptors originate from a man younger than 35 in good health. Both conserved end residues are part of each CDR3. D genes are given only for firm matches. Part of the rows lack a size; the others show once, few, many or a class for expanded clones.

TRBD1,TRBV9,-,TRBJ1-2,CASNKGGRGNYGYTF,TGCGCCAGCAACAAGGGGGGCAGGGGGAACTATGGCTACACCTTC
TRBD2,TRBV7-2,-,TRBJ2-6,CASSSALLAGSSAGANVLTF,TGTGCCAGCAGCTCAGCCCTACTAGCGGGATCTTCCGCTGGGGCCAACGTCCTGACTTTC
-,TRBV18,few,TRBJ1-2,CASSYDRNYGYTF,TGTGCCAGCTCCTACGACAGGAACTATGGCTACACCTTC
TRBD2,TRBV28,few,TRBJ2-7,CASSSPSGTRYGQYF,TGTGCCAGCAGTTCCCCAAGCGGGACTAGATACGGGCAGTACTTC
-,TRBV30,few,TRBJ1-1,CAWIRDSGTEAFF,TGTGCCTGGATTCGGGATAGTGGCACTGAAGCTTTCTTT
-,TRBV30,-,TRBJ1-4,CAWKQGPFEKLFF,TGTGCCTGGAAACAGGGACCCTTTGAAAAACTGTTTTTT
TRBD1,TRBV7-3,-,TRBJ2-2,CASSPRGRSPNTGELFF,TGTGCCAGCAGCCCCAGGGGGCGAAGCCCGAACACCGGGGAGCTGTTTTTT
-,TRBV7-2,-,TRBJ2-7,CASSPGTRENYEQYF,TGTGCCAGCAGCCCAGGAACACGGGAGAACTACGAGCAGTACTTC
-,TRBV5-4,few,TRBJ2-5,CASSQGVGQETQYF,TGTGCCAGCAGCCAAGGGGTTGGGCAAGAGACCCAGTACTTC
TRBD2,TRBV19,few,TRBJ2-1,CASSSRLAGDGYNEQFF,TGTGCCAGTAGTTCCCGACTAGCGGGAGATGGATACAATGAGCAGTTCTTC
-,TRBV30,-,TRBJ1-3,CAWSVAGPNTIYF,TGTGCCTGGAGCGTAGCAGGGCCAAACACCATATATTTT
-,TRBV19,-,TRBJ1-6,CASRAGNSYNSPLHF,TGTGCCAGTAGAGCGGGAAACTCCTATAATTCACCCCTCCACTTT
-,TRBV7-2,few,TRBJ2-4,CASSLARSYIQYF,TGTGCCAGCAGCTTAGCCCGGTCGTACATTCAGTACTTC
-,TRBV30,-,TRBJ1-4,CAWTRTPGGEKLFF,TGTGCCTGGACCAGGACTCCGGGTGGTGAAAAACTGTTTTTT
-,TRBV7-8,-,TRBJ1-2,CASSLRGQGSNYGYTF,TGTGCCAGCAGCTTAAGAGGGCAGGGGTCTAACTATGGCTACACCTTC
-,TRBV30,-,TRBJ2-6,CAWSGGSSGANVLTF,TGTGCCTGGAGTGGGGGCAGTTCTGGGGCCAACGTCCTGACTTTC
TRBD2,TRBV27,few,TRBJ2-7,CASRRAGGTYEQYF,TGTGCCAGCAGACGAGCGGGAGGGACCTACGAGCAGTACTTC
-,TRBV6-5,few,TRBJ1-1,CASSYSDTGGTEAFF,TGTGCCAGCAGTTACTCGGACACGGGGGGGACTGAAGCTTTCTTT
-,TRBV7-9,few,TRBJ1-5,CASSLGHYSNQPQHF,TGTGCCAGCAGCTTAGGGCACTATAGCAATCAGCCCCAGCATTTT
TRBD1,TRBV5-1,few,TRBJ2-5,CASSTRTGVAETQYF,TGCGCCAGCAGCACACGGACAGGGGTAGCGGAGACCCAGTACTTC
TRBD1,TRBV7-2,few,TRBJ1-5,CAAGGNNQPQHF,TGTGCCGCAGGGGGGAACAATCAGCCCCAGCATTTT
TRBD2,TRBV9,-,TRBJ2-3,CASSVARTSGATDTQYF,TGTGCCAGCAGCGTAGCAAGGACTAGCGGGGCCACAGATACGCAGTATTTT
-,TRBV5-1,-,TRBJ2-7,CASSLATGASYEQYF,TGCGCCAGCAGCTTGGCCACTGGTGCTTCCTACGAGCAGTACTTC
-,TRBV28,-,TRBJ1-2,CASSSRQDQGYTF,TGTGCCAGCAGTTCCCGACAGGACCAAGGCTACACCTTC
-,TRBV9,-,TRBJ1-3,CASSARRSSSGNTIYF,TGTGCCAGCAGCGCCCGTAGGAGTAGCTCTGGAAACACCATATATTTT
-,TRBV30,-,TRBJ1-3,CALHKSDTVSIYF,TGTGCCCTCCACAAGTCTGATACAGTGTCCATATATTTT
TRBD2,TRBV4-1,-,TRBJ2-5,CASSQGGLAGRQETQYF,TGCGCCAGCAGCCAAGGAGGACTAGCGGGGAGGCAAGAGACCCAGTACTTC
TRBD1,TRBV29-1,few,TRBJ2-6,CSVVRTGNSGANVLTF,TGCAGCGTTGTGCGGACAGGGAACTCTGGGGCCAACGTCCTGACTTTC
TRBD2,TRBV4-1,-,TRBJ2-1,CASSQDPLAGEDEQFF,TGCGCCAGCAGCCAAGATCCGCTAGCGGGAGAAGATGAGCAGTTCTTC
-,TRBV5-1,few,TRBJ1-1,CASSSTGRTEAFF,TGCGCCAGCAGCTCAACAGGGCGGACTGAAGCTTTCTTT
TRBD1,TRBV4-2,-,TRBJ2-7,CASSRDRYYEQYF,TGTGCCAGCAGTAGGGACAGGTACTACGAGCAGTACTTC
TRBD1,TRBV7-3,-,TRBJ1-1,CASRQTGDTEAFF,TGTGCCAGCAGGCAGACAGGGGACACTGAAGCTTTCTTT
-,TRBV5-1,-,TRBJ2-7,CASSLETGLRF,TGCGCCAGCAGCTTGGAAACAGGGCTCCGCTTC
-,TRBV2,few,TRBJ2-2,CASKVQGSTGELFF,TGTGCCAGCAAGGTTCAGGGAAGTACCGGGGAGCTGTTTTTT
-,TRBV7-9,-,TRBJ1-4,CASSLRQDNEKLFF,TGTGCCAGCAGCTTACGACAGGATAATGAAAAACTGTTTTTT
-,TRBV2,-,TRBJ2-7,CASSGRLLSEQYF,TGTGCCAGCAGTGGAAGACTCCTCTCTGAGCAGTACTTC
TRBD1,TRBV7-2,few,TRBJ1-6,CASSLVPGQGGSPLHF,TGTGCCAGCAGCTTAGTCCCGGGACAGGGGGGTTCACCCCTCCACTTT
-,TRBV15,few,TRBJ1-2,CATSLSQGPRYGYTF,TGTGCCACCAGCCTAAGTCAGGGCCCCCGCTATGGCTACACCTTC
-,TRBV7-9,-,TRBJ2-7,CASSSSGYEQYF,TGTGCCAGCAGCTCTTCCGGCTACGAGCAGTACTTC
-,TRBV9,-,TRBJ1-1,CASSEAGRMNTEAFF,TGTGCCAGCAGCGAGGCGGGACGAATGAACACTGAAGCTTTCTTT
-,TRBV7-2,few,TRBJ1-4,CASSLDSGELFF,TGTGCCAGCAGCCTGGACAGTGGGGAACTGTTTTTT